The sequence of this T cell receptor (beta chain) was determined in a study of T cells in tumors after PD-1 blockade. Study overall: Each patient got pembrolizumab 200 mg every 3 weeks or cemiplimab 350 mg every 2 weeks. On average, peripheral blood gave some 110,000 TCR templates and over 30,000 unique clonotypes.

Study-level results: Peripheral recruitment is suggested, as some novel exhausted tumor clones were in pre-treatment blood.

Looked up from germline, CDR1 is SGHNT and CDR2 is YYREEE (reference sequence). Trimming cost V 4 bases and J 2 bases, with 9 bases left between them. The CDR3 loop spans 13 amino acids. Generated by immunoSEQ multiplex PCR, the TCRdb table keeps only in-frame clones and is missing some. The sample holds tens of thousands of clones, about four fifths seen once. This clone showed up just once. Its antigen remains unidentified. The source material was PBMCs, sampled before anti-PD-1 treatment. The genes are TRBV5-4 and TRBJ1-1; D remains unclear. The sequence was collected from a human donor with basal cell carcinoma. CDR3 coding DNA: TGTGCCAGCAGCAAGTCCCTTAACACTGAAGCTTTCTTT. This encodes CASSKSLNTEAFF.